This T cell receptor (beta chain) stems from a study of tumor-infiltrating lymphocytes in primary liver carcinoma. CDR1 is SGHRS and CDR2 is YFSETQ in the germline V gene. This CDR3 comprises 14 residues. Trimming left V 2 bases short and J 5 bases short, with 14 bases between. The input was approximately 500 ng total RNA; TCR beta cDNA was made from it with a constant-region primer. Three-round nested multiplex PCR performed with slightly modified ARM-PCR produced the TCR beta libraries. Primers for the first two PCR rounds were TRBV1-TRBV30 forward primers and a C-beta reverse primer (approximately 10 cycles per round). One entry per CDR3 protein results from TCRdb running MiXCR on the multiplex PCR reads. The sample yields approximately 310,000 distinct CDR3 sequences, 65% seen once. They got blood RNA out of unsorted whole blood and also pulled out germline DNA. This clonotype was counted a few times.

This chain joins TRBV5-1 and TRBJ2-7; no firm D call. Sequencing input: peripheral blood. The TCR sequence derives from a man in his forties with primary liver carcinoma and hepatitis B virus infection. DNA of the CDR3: TGCGCCAGCAGCTTTGATGTGGGGAAAGACGAGCAGTACTTC. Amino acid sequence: CASSFDVGKDEQYF.